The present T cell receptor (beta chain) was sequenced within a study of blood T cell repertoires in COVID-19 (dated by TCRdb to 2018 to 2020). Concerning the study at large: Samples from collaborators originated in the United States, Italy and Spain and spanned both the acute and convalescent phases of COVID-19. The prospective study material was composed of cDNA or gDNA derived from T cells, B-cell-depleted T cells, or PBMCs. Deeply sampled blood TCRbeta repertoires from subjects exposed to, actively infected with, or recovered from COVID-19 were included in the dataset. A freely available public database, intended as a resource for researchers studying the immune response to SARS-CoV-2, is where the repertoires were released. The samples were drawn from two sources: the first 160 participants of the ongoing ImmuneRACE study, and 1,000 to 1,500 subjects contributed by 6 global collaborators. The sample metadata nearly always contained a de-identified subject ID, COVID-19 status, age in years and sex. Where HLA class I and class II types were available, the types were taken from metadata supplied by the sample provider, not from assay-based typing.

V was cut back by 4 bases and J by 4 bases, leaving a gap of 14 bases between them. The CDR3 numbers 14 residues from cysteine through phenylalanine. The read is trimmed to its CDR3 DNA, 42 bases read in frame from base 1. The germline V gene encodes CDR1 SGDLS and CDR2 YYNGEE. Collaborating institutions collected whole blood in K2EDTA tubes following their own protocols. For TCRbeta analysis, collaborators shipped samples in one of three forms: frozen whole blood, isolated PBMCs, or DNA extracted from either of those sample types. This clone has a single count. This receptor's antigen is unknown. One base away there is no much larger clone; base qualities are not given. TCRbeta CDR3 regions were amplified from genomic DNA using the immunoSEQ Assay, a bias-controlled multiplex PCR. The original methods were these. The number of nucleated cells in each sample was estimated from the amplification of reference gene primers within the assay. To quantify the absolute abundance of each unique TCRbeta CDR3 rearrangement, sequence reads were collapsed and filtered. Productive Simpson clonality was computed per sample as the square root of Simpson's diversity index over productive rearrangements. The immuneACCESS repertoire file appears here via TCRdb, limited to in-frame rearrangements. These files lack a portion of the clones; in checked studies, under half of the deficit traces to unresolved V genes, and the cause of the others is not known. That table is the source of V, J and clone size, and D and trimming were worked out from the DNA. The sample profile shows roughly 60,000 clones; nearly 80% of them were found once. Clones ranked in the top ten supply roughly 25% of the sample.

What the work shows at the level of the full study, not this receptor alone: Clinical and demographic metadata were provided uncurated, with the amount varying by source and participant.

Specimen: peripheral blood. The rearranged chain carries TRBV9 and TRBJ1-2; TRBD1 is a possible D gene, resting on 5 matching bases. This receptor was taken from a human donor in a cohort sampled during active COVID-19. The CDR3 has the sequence CASSSRRGPYGYTF. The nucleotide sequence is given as TGTGCCAGCAGCTCCAGAAGGGGCCCCTATGGCTACACCTTC. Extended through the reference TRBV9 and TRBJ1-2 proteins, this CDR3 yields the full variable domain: DSGVTQTPKHLITATGQRVTLRCSPRSGDLSVYWYQQSLDQGLQFLIQYYNGEERAKGNILERFSAQQFPDLHSELNLSSLELGDSALYFCASSSRRGPYGYTFGSGTRLTVV.